This passage covers 8 T cell receptor beta chains from one sample sequenced in a study of T cell responses to AZD1222 COVID-19 vaccine. Assay used: immunoSEQ multiplex PCR; TCRdb lists only in-frame clones, some missing. The sample has 110,000 to 150,000 clones; 92% are singletons. Sequenced here: peripheral blood, sampled on day 0 of AZD1222 vaccination. The receptor source for this set is an adult in good health.

The chain joins TRBV6-5 to TRBJ1-2; D call uncertain. The V gene lost 2 bases and the J gene lost 7 bases, with 11 bases spanning the gap. CDR1 and CDR2 from the germline V gene are MNHEY and SVGAGI. This CDR3 is built from 13 residues. Here the CDR3 DNA reads TGTGCCAGCAGTTACGAAGGTCCACCTGGCTACACCTTC. It translates to CASSYEGPPGYTF.

The V call is TRBV21-1, the J call TRBJ2-1; the table assigns TRBD2, which was not confirmed against the DNA. TRBV21-1 is termed a pseudogene. This CDR3 is built from 17 residues. CDR3 nucleotide sequence: TGTGCCAGCAGCACACCGGGACTAGCGGGGGCCTACAATGAGCAGTTCTTC. Translation: CASSTPGLAGAYNEQFF.

The chain links TRBV24-1 to TRBJ2-5; 9 nucleotides line up with TRBD1. There are 15 residues in the CDR3. Unmatched junction bases numbered 6, after V lost 4 bases and J lost 4 bases. Per the germline V gene, CDR1 is KGHDR and CDR2 is SFDVKD. CDR3 region: CATSDQGTGRETQYF. In DNA form, the CDR3 reads TGTGCCACCAGTGACCAAGGGACAGGGAGAGAGACCCAGTACTTC.

This sequence joins TRBV5-4 and TRBJ2-7; weak D call: TRBD2 (6 bases). Germline CDR1 and CDR2: SGHNT and YYREEE (reference sequence). Trimming took 3 bases from V and 2 from J, leaving 12 bases between them. The CDR3 has 14 amino acids. The CDR3 sequence is CASSSGLQAYEQYF. The CDR3 DNA sequence: TGTGCCAGCAGCTCGGGACTGCAAGCCTACGAGCAGTACTTC.

The V call is TRBV29-1, the J call TRBJ1-2, with D perhaps TRBD1 (6 bases). The V and J ends lost 7 bases and 8 bases respectively, with 23 bases between them. The V gene's germline CDR1 is SQVTM and CDR2 ANQGSEA. This CDR3 region has 14 residues. The CDR3 sequence: CSAGMTGPMWGYTF. CDR3 in DNA: TGCAGCGCTGGAATGACAGGTCCGATGTGGGGCTACACCTTC.

J is TRBJ2-5 and V is TRBV10-1; D is possibly TRBD1 (5 bases). The V gene's germline CDR1 is WNHNN and CDR2 SYGVQD (reference sequence). V gave up 4 bases and J gave up 0 bases, with 9 bases separating them. The CDR3 is 14 residues long. CDR3 DNA sequence: TGCGCCAGCAGTGTGACAGCTAACCAAGAGACCCAGTACTTC. Protein sequence: CASSVTANQETQYF.

The V call is TRBV7-9, the J call TRBJ1-2; 8 positions agree with TRBD1. The ends lost 5 bases at V and 6 bases at J; junction bases unmatched: 5. The CDR3 extends over 13 amino acids. From germline, CDR1 is SEHNR and CDR2 FQNEAQ (reference sequence). The CDR3 sequence: CASSRTGSHGYTF. CDR3 coding DNA: TGTGCCAGCAGCCGGACAGGGTCCCATGGCTACACCTTC.

The chain uses TRBV7-2 and TRBJ2-2, with D hard to call. CDR3 length: 14 residues. In germline, CDR1 is SGHTA, CDR2 FQGNSA. V shed 2 bases and J shed 7 bases, with 11 bases lying between them. CDR3 sequence: CASSLTGNGGELFF. In DNA form, the CDR3 reads TGTGCCAGCAGCTTAACTGGGAATGGCGGGGAGCTGTTTTTT.